The 21 T cell receptor beta chains below all came from one sample that was sequenced in a study of blood T cell repertoires in COVID-19. Clones were sequenced by immunoSEQ multiplex PCR, and TCRdb holds only the in-frame ones, with some missing. The sample has over 50,000 clones, 80% to 90% seen once; the top ten hold about 15%. The sample was peripheral blood. All receptors derive from a man older than 75 with acute or convalescent COVID-19.

The chain links TRBV18 to TRBJ2-7; D is perhaps TRBD2 (6 bases). Germline V CDR1 and CDR2: KGHSH, LQKENI. This CDR3 contains 14 residues. Deletions cut 6 bases from V and 3 bases from J, with 15 bases between. In DNA, the CDR3 is TGTGCCAGCTCGGGGGGACCGGGGGACTACGAGCAGTACTTC. Its protein product is CASSGGPGDYEQYF.

The chain employs TRBV4-1 and TRBJ1-6, with D unclear. Trimming cost V 3 bases and J 7 bases, with 19 bases left between them. The CDR3 runs to 17 residues. Germline V gene lookup returns CDR1 MGHRA and CDR2 YSYEKL. CDR3 in DNA: TGCGCCAGCAGCCACACCCGGGGATGGGGTGGCAATTCACCCCTCCACTTT. It codes for CASSHTRGWGGNSPLHF.

This chain links TRBV9 with TRBJ1-2; D possibly corresponds to TRBD1 (5 bases). The CDR3 extends over 15 amino acids. Germline CDR1 reads SGDLS; CDR2 reads YYNGEE. The V end was cut by 4 bases, the J end by 3 bases, with 16 bases between. The CDR3 here is CASSYGQGGDYGYTF. The DNA of the CDR3 is TGTGCCAGCAGCTATGGGCAGGGAGGGGACTATGGCTACACCTTC.

The chain carries TRBV6-5 and TRBJ1-2, with TRBD1 matching 9 bases. Germline assignment: CDR1 MNHEY and CDR2 SVGAGI. The CDR3 length is 14 residues. The trim removed 6 bases at V and 4 bases at J, leaving 6 bases unmatched. The CDR3 loop is CASRPGQGSYGYTF. DNA of the CDR3: TGTGCCAGCAGACCCGGACAGGGGAGCTATGGCTACACCTTC.

This clone was counted at least ten times. V usage is TRBV4-1 and J usage is TRBJ1-4; D gene ambiguous. Germline V gene sequence: CDR1 MGHRA, CDR2 YSYEKL. The CDR3 loop spans 13 amino acids. Trimming left V 3 bases short and J 10 bases short, with 12 bases between. The chain's CDR3 is CASSQLIGGKLFF. The CDR3 bases are TGCGCCAGCAGCCAGCTTATAGGAGGAAAACTGTTTTTT.

This chain joins TRBV9 and TRBJ2-1; D remains ambiguous. This CDR3 is 12 amino acids long. V gave up 1 base and J gave up 5 bases, with 4 bases separating them. Germline lookup yields CDR1 SGDLS and CDR2 YYNGEE. CDR3 nucleotides: TGTGCCAGCAGCGTAATCAACAATGAGCAGTTCTTC. This encodes CASSVINNEQFF.

This clone appeared a few times. The gene calls are TRBV6-5 and TRBJ2-1; 7 bases map to TRBD1. The CDR3 runs 16 residues. Germline CDR1 and CDR2: MNHEY and SVGAGI. Trimming removed 1 base from V and 7 bases from J; junction bases left unmatched: 10. The CDR3 DNA is TGTGCCAGCAGTTACTTATTTGCAGGGGGTATTAATGAGCAGTTCTTC. Residues: CASSYLFAGGINEQFF.

This clone has just a few counts. Other DNA sequences from this sample encode an identical CDR3 as well. The CDR3 region is CASSPGSNQPQHF. The CDR3 DNA follows: TGTGCCAGCTCACCCGGTAGCAATCAGCCCCAGCATTTT. The chain recombines TRBV18 with TRBJ1-5; D gene unclear. CDR1 is KGHSH and CDR2 is LQKENI in the germline V gene. The CDR3 runs to 13 residues. V lost 3 bases, J lost 0 bases, and 3 bases lay in between.

The sample holds one count of this clone. DNA of the CDR3: TGCGCCAGCAGCCAAGACCCCAGGGCCTATGGCTACACCTTC. Its protein product is CASSQDPRAYGYTF. The rearrangement uses TRBV4-3 and TRBJ1-2, with D possibly TRBD1 on 5 matching bases. Trimming stripped 0 bases from V and 4 bases from J, with 9 bases between. The CDR3 consists of 14 residues. The germline CDR1 and CDR2 sequences are LGHNA and YSLEER.

The V call is TRBV11-2, the J call TRBJ2-2, with D tentatively TRBD2 (7 bases). Germline CDR1 SGHAT, CDR2 FQNNGV. V was cut by 9 bases and J by 4 bases, with 15 bases left in between. The CDR3 has 14 residues. CDR3 region: CASKGGLTTGELFF. CDR3 sequence (DNA): TGTGCCAGTAAGGGGGGGCTAACCACCGGGGAGCTGTTTTTT. The variable domain in full, completed from reference TRBV11-2 and TRBJ2-2, reads EAGVAQSPRYKIIEKRQSVAFWCNPISGHATLYWYQQILGQGPKLLIQFQNNGVVDDSQLPKDRFSAERLKGVDSTLKIQPAKLEDSAVYLCASKGGLTTGELFFGEGSRLTVL.

The CDR3 is CASSLASLGHGELFF. CDR3 bases: TGTGCCAGCAGCTTGGCCTCTCTGGGGCACGGGGAGCTGTTTTTT. The rearrangement joins TRBV5-4 to TRBJ2-2; maybe TRBD1 (5 bases). This CDR3 comprises 15 residues. CDR1 and CDR2 (germline): SGHNT, YYREEE (reference sequence). V was pared by 0 bases and J by 7 bases, with 13 bases between. The full variable domain, completed using reference TRBV5-4 and TRBJ2-2, is ETGVTQSPTHLIKTRGQQVTLRCSSQSGHNTVSWYQQALGQGPQFIFQYYREEENGRGNFPPRFSGLQFPNYSSELNVNALELDDSALYLCASSLASLGHGELFFGEGSRLTVL.

The chain is built from TRBV7-3 and TRBJ2-7; 7 bases match TRBD1. The J segment lost 3 bases and the V segment lost 6 bases, leaving 23 bases of the junction unmatched. Germline V gene data show CDR1 as SGHTA and CDR2 as FQGTGA. The CDR3 covers 19 residues. Here the CDR3 reads CASSCTGVYGLGVSYEQYF. In DNA form, the CDR3 reads TGTGCCAGCAGTTGTACAGGGGTTTACGGGCTAGGCGTAAGCTACGAGCAGTACTTC.

The V gene is TRBV6-5, the J gene TRBJ1-4, with D unresolved. Germline CDR1 MNHEY, CDR2 SVGAGI. The CDR3 is 15 residues long. With 2 bases removed from V and 4 bases from J, the gap between germline ends came to 11 bases. DNA for the CDR3: TGTGCCAGCAGTTACCGGGGTGGAGGTAATGAAAAACTGTTTTTT. This codes for CASSYRGGGNEKLFF.

The V gene is TRBV14, the J gene TRBJ2-3, with 10 nucleotides matching TRBD2. V lost 3 bases to trimming and J lost 6 bases; unmatched junction nucleotides: 6. The length of the CDR3 is 15 residues. From germline, CDR1 is SGHDN and CDR2 FVKESK. The CDR3 bases are TGTGCCAGCAGCCAGGCTAGCGGGAGCAAGGATACGCAGTATTTT. Translation gives CASSQASGSKDTQYF.

The V call is TRBV5-1, the J call TRBJ2-5; D may be TRBD2 (5 bases). With 4 bases removed from V and 2 bases from J, the gap between germline ends came to 9 bases. The CDR3 loop spans 13 amino acids. In germline, CDR1 is SGHRS, CDR2 YFSETQ. CDR3 region: CASSPTGQETQYF. The CDR3 DNA is TGCGCCAGCAGCCCTACGGGGCAAGAGACCCAGTACTTC.

The V call is TRBV2, the J call TRBJ1-1; the match to TRBD1 covers 7 bases. The length of the CDR3 is 13 residues. CDR1 is SNHLY, CDR2 FYNNEI, per germline. V shed 5 bases and J 7 bases; nucleotides not matched to a gene: 7. CDR3 in DNA: TGTGCCAGCAGTAGACAGGGTACTGATGAAGCTTTCTTT. Encoded protein: CASSRQGTDEAFF.

The genes are TRBV27 and TRBJ1-1; the match to TRBD1 covers 8 bases. The CDR3 is made up of 15 amino acids. Per germline, CDR1 MNHEY and CDR2 SMNVEV (reference sequence). The ends lost 5 bases at V and 1 base at J; junction bases unmatched: 6. CDR3 in amino acids: CASSTWTGRNTEAFF. The CDR3 bases are TGTGCCAGCAGTACCTGGACAGGGAGGAACACTGAAGCTTTCTTT.

The V gene is TRBV7-8, the J gene TRBJ2-1, with TRBD2 identical over 7 bases. The CDR3 sequence is 17 residues long. The V and J ends lost 3 bases and 0 bases, in that order; junction bases with no gene match: 8. Germline V gives CDR1 SGHVS, CDR2 FQNEAQ. CDR3: CASSFGGSWGSYNEQFF. In DNA, the CDR3 is TGTGCCAGCAGCTTCGGCGGGAGTTGGGGCTCCTACAATGAGCAGTTCTTC.

This clone occurred once. The chain joins TRBV27 to TRBJ2-3, with TRBD2 identical over 10 bases. From germline, CDR1 is MNHEY and CDR2 SMNVEV (reference sequence). J lost 6 bases, V lost 7 bases, and 13 bases had no gene match. CDR3 length: 16 amino acids. The chain's CDR3 is CASTLSAGGLFDTQYF. CDR3 DNA: TGTGCCAGCACCTTGTCAGCGGGGGGGCTATTTGATACGCAGTATTTT.

This sequence joins TRBV5-1 and TRBJ2-2; no reliable D call. The CDR3 consists of 17 residues. CDR1 and CDR2 from the germline V gene are SGHRS and YFSETQ. The V end was cut by 0 bases, the J end by 1 base, with 13 bases between. This CDR3 reads CASSLGALGWNTGELFF. The CDR3 nucleotides are TGCGCCAGCAGCTTGGGGGCTTTAGGTTGGAACACCGGGGAGCTGTTTTTT.

This clone occurred once. V and J are TRBV14 and TRBJ2-3, with D maybe TRBD2 (6 bases). Per germline, CDR1 SGHDN and CDR2 FVKESK. The ends were cut back, 9 bases at V and 0 bases at J, with 13 bases in the middle. The CDR3 covers 14 residues. CDR3 region: CARGTPTSTDTQYF. CDR3 in DNA: TGTGCCAGGGGGACTCCTACTAGCACAGATACGCAGTATTTT.